Each of the 18 T cell receptor beta chains below was sequenced from the same sample in a study of shared clonotypes between healthy human individuals. The method was immunoSEQ multiplex PCR; TCRdb's version includes in-frame clones alone and lacks a portion of them. The sample records under 2,500,000 clones, around 95% being singletons. Sequencing was carried out using naive CD4+ T cells sorted from blood. Subset here: CD45RA+ positively selected. These receptors came from a man between 18 and 29 years old in good health.

The chain combines TRBV7-2 with TRBJ1-1; weak D call: TRBD1 (5 bases). The CDR3 loop spans 15 amino acids. CDR1 and CDR2 from the germline V gene are SGHTA and FQGNSA. V shed 5 bases and J shed 0 bases, with 13 bases lying between them. The CDR3, as DNA: TGTGCCAGCAGCGCAATGACAGCCTTGAACACTGAAGCTTTCTTT. Protein product: CASSAMTALNTEAFF.

The chain couples TRBV6-1 to TRBJ1-1; tentative D call: TRBD1 (6 bases). Trimming pared 7 bases from V and 6 bases from J, leaving 18 bases between. Germline V gene data show CDR1 as MNHNS and CDR2 as SASEGT. This CDR3 has 14 residues. CDR3 amino acids: CASIPAGTRAEAFF. The CDR3 DNA reads as TGTGCCAGCATTCCCGCCGGGACAAGAGCTGAAGCTTTCTTT.

The V and J genes are TRBV30 and TRBJ2-2, with 11 bases lining up with TRBD1. Germline V lookup: CDR1 GTSNPN, CDR2 SVGIG (reference sequence). With V trimmed by 7 bases and J by 4 bases, 5 bases remained unmatched. This CDR3 region has 14 residues. CDR3 bases: TGTGCCTCTCGGGGGACAGGGGGCACCGGGGAGCTGTTTTTT. Its translation: CASRGTGGTGELFF. Looking up the rest from reference TRBV30 and TRBJ2-2 gives the full variable domain: SQTIHQWPATLVQPVGSPLSLECTVEGTSNPNLYWYRQAAGRGLQLLFYSVGIGQISSEVPQNLSASRPQDRQFILSSKKLLLSDSGFYLCASRGTGGTGELFFGEGSRLTVL.

The chain's CDR3 is CASGRPDSYEQYF. The CDR3 coding sequence is TGTGCCAGCGGGAGGCCGGACTCCTACGAGCAGTACTTC. The rearrangement links TRBV6-5 to TRBJ2-7; tentatively, D is TRBD2 (6 bases). The ends were cut back, 8 bases at V and 0 bases at J, with 11 bases in the middle. The length of the CDR3 is 13 residues. CDR1 and CDR2 from the germline V gene are MNHEY and SVGAGI.

The chain employs TRBV5-6 and TRBJ1-2; 9 bases map to TRBD1. J gave up 8 bases and V 0 bases, and 5 bases lay outside the gene matches. The CDR3 consists of 14 residues. Germline V CDR1 and CDR2: SGHDT, YYEEEE. The CDR3 protein is CASSLVQGARGYTF. CDR3 coding DNA: TGTGCCAGCAGCTTGGTACAGGGGGCGAGGGGCTACACCTTC.

The rearrangement links TRBV6-1 to TRBJ1-3; D unresolved. CDR3 length: 14 residues. CDR1 MNHNS and CDR2 SASEGT come from the germline V gene. The ends were cut back, 4 bases at V and 6 bases at J, with 13 bases in the middle. CDR3 residues: CASSVSGGQNTIYF. CDR3 in DNA: TGTGCCAGCAGTGTAAGTGGAGGCCAAAACACCATATATTTT.

The J gene is TRBJ2-3, the V gene TRBV2; a possible D gene is TRBD2 (6 bases). Germline V gives CDR1 SNHLY, CDR2 FYNNEI. The V end lost 4 bases, the J end lost 2 bases, and 10 bases lay between the germline ends. The CDR3 is made up of 14 amino acids. CDR3 bases: TGTGCCAGCAGTGGATCTAGCGCCACAGATACGCAGTATTTT. Its translation is CASSGSSATDTQYF.

A few counts support this clone. This rearrangement joins TRBV2 to TRBJ1-2; 9 bases fit TRBD1. J lost 8 bases, V lost 5 bases, and 9 bases had no gene match. The CDR3 contains 14 residues. Germline V gene lookup returns CDR1 SNHLY and CDR2 FYNNEI. As DNA, the CDR3 is TGTGCCAGCAGTAGGGACAGGGATGATGGCGGCTACACCTTC. Translation: CASSRDRDDGGYTF.

In regard to this clone: This sample includes further DNA sequences coding for the same CDR3. The chain uses TRBV28 and TRBJ2-3, with 8 bases identical to TRBD2. Germline lookup yields CDR1 MDHEN and CDR2 SYDVKM. There are 15 residues in the CDR3. Unmatched junction bases numbered 5, after V lost 5 bases and J lost 1 base. The CDR3 spells CASSLPAGGTDTQYF. Written as DNA, the CDR3 is TGTGCCAGCAGTCTCCCAGCGGGAGGCACAGATACGCAGTATTTT.

The chain is built from TRBV10-2 and TRBJ1-5; maybe TRBD1 (5 bases). Germline lookup yields CDR1 WSHSY and CDR2 SAAADI. This CDR3 has 16 residues. The V end lost 5 bases, the J end lost 6 bases, and 20 bases lay between the germline ends. CDR3 coding DNA: TGCGCCAGCAGTTCGTTATCGAGGGGACGGCTTCAGCCCCAGCATTTT. Amino acids: CASSSLSRGRLQPQHF.

This chain uses TRBV5-4 with TRBJ2-2; 7 positions match TRBD2. J was trimmed by 5 bases and V by 2 bases; bases with no gene match: 6. The V gene's germline CDR1 is SGHNT and CDR2 YYREEE (reference sequence). The length of the CDR3 is 15 residues. CDR3 sequence (DNA): TGTGCCAGCAGCTTTACCGGGACTAAAACCGGGGAGCTGTTTTTT. This translates into CASSFTGTKTGELFF.

The sample holds one count of this clone. This rearrangement joins TRBV7-2 to TRBJ1-6; 10 positions match TRBD1. Trimming removed 5 bases from V and 5 bases from J; junction bases left unmatched: 3. Per the germline V gene, CDR1 is SGHTA and CDR2 is FQGNSA. The CDR3 length is 15 residues. The CDR3 coding sequence is TGTGCCAGCAGCACCGGGACAGGGGATAATTCACCCCTCCACTTT. It specifies CASSTGTGDNSPLHF.

The chain carries TRBV5-1 and TRBJ1-2; D unresolved. Trimming took off 0 bases at V and 8 bases at J, with 17 bases between the two ends. CDR1 SGHRS and CDR2 YFSETQ come from the germline V gene. This CDR3 has 15 residues. CDR3 nucleotides: TGCGCCAGCAGCTTGGGAGCTTTGGCTTCGAGGGGCTACACCTTC. Its protein product is CASSLGALASRGYTF.

The chain combines TRBV6-1 with TRBJ2-3, with D perhaps matching TRBD2 (5 bases). The CDR3 runs 15 residues. Germline V lookup: CDR1 MNHNS, CDR2 SASEGT. V lost 7 bases to trimming and J lost 1 base, with 15 bases between them. The chain's CDR3 is CASTSGKAGTDTQYF. The CDR3 DNA follows: TGTGCCAGCACGAGCGGAAAGGCCGGCACAGATACGCAGTATTTT.

The chain combines TRBV2 with TRBJ2-3; 8 positions agree with TRBD1. The V segment lost 8 bases and the J segment 1 base; nucleotides outside the gene matches: 8. Germline CDR1 is SNHLY and CDR2 is FYNNEI. The CDR3 runs 15 residues. The CDR3 region is CASSSRGPRTDTQYF. Here the CDR3 DNA reads TGTGCCAGCTCCTCCAGGGGGCCCCGCACAGATACGCAGTATTTT. Looking up the rest from reference TRBV2 and TRBJ2-3 gives the full variable domain: EPEVTQTPSHQVTQMGQEVILRCVPISNHLYFYWYRQILGQKVEFLVSFYNNEISEKSEIFDDQFSVERPDGSNFTLKIRSTKLEDSAMYFCASSSRGPRTDTQYFGPGTRLTVL.

This chain joins TRBV6-5 and TRBJ2-7, with D possibly matching TRBD2 (5 bases). Trimming removed 3 bases from V and 2 bases from J, with 14 bases in between. CDR1 MNHEY and CDR2 SVGAGI come from the germline V gene. The CDR3 sequence is 15 residues long. The CDR3 here is CASSYSLLAAYEQYF. The CDR3 bases are TGTGCCAGCAGTTATTCCCTTCTAGCTGCCTACGAGCAGTACTTC.

J is TRBJ1-5 and V is TRBV5-4; 7 nucleotides align to TRBD1. V lost 0 bases and J lost 4; bases outside the gene matches: 7. The CDR3 covers 16 residues. Germline CDR1 SGHNT, CDR2 YYREEE (reference sequence). The CDR3 DNA reads TGTGCCAGCAGCTTGGGGGGACAGCCGGGGAATCAGCCCCAGCATTTT. This translates into CASSLGGQPGNQPQHF.

The chain has TRBV5-4 and TRBJ2-1; 11 nucleotides match TRBD2. V gave up 3 bases and J gave up 2 bases; unmatched junction bases: 4. Germline V gene lookup returns CDR1 SGHNT and CDR2 YYREEE (reference sequence). The CDR3 extends over 16 amino acids. The CDR3 sequence is CASSSLAGGTYNEQFF. DNA of the CDR3: TGTGCCAGCAGCTCGTTAGCGGGGGGGACCTACAATGAGCAGTTCTTC.